This T cell receptor (beta chain) derives from a study of blood T cell repertoires in COVID-19. Study-wide context: COVID-19 samples from acute and convalescent phases originated in the United States, Italy and Spain.

The CDR3 covers 14 residues. Germline V CDR1 and CDR2: LNHDA, SQIVND (reference sequence). The V gene lost 3 bases and the J gene lost 1 base, with 6 bases spanning the gap. Generated by immunoSEQ multiplex PCR, the TCRdb table keeps only in-frame clones and is missing some. This table has fewer than 130,000 clones, 76% appearing once. Specimen: peripheral blood. This TCR was sampled from a woman over 75 with acute or convalescent COVID-19. J is TRBJ2-2 and V is TRBV19; perhaps TRBD1 as D (5 bases). The CDR3 loop reads CASSMQGNTGELFF. The CDR3, as DNA: TGTGCCAGTAGTATGCAGGGGAACACCGGGGAGCTGTTTTTT.